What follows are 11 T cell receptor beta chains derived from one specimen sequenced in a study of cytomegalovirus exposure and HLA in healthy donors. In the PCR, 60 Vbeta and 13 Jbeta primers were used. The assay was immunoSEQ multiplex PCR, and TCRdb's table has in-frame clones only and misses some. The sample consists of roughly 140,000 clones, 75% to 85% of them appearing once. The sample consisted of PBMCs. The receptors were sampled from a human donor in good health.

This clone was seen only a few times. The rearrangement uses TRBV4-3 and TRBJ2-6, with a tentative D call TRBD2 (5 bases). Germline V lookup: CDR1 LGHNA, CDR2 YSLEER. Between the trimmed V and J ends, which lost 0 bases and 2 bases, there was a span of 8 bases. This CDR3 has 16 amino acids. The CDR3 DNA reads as TGCGCCAGCAGCCAAGATCGAGGGACTGGGGCCAACGTCCTGACTTTC. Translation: CASSQDRGTGANVLTF.

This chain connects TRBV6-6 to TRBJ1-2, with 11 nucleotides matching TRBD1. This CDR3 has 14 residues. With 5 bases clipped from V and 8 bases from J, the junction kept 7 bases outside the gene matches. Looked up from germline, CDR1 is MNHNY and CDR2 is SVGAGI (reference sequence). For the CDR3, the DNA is TGTGCCAGCAGTCTAGGACAGGGGGCGCGGGGCTACACCTTC. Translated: CASSLGQGARGYTF.

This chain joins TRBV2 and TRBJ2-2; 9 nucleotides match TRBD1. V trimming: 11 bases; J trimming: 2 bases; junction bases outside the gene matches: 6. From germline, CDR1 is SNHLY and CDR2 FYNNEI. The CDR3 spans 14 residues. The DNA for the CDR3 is TGTGCCGCACAGGGGGCAGAAAACACCGGGGAGCTGTTTTTT. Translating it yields CAAQGAENTGELFF.

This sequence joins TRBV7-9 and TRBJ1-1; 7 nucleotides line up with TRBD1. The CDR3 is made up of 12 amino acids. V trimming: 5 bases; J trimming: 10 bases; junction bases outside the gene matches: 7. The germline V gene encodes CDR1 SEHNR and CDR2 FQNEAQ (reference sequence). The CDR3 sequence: CASSGDSRGAFF. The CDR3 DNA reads TGTGCCAGCAGCGGGGACAGCCGTGGAGCTTTCTTT.

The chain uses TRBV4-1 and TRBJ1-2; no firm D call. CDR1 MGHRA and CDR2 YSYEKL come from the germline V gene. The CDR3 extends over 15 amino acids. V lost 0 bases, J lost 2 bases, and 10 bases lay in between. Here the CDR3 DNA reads TGCGCCAGCAGCCAAGAGGGAGGACCAAACTATGGCTACACCTTC. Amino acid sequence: CASSQEGGPNYGYTF.

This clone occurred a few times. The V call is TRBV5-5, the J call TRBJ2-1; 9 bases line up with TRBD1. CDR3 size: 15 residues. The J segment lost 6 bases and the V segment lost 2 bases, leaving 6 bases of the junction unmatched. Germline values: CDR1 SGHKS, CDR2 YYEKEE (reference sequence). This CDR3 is CASSFDRGTLNEQFF. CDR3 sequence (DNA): TGTGCCAGCAGCTTCGACAGGGGGACCCTCAATGAGCAGTTCTTC.

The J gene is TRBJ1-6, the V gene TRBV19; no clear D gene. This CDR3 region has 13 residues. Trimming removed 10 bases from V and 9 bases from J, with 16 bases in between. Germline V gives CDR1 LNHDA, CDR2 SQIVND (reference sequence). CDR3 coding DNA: TGTGCCACCCCAAGGGAGTGGGTTTCACCCCTCCACTTT. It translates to CATPREWVSPLHF.

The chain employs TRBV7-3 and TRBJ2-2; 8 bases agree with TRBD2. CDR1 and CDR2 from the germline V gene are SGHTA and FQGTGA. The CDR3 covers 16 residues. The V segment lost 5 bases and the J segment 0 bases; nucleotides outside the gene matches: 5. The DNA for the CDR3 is TGTGCCAGCAGCCTCCGGGGGGGCACGAACACCGGGGAGCTGTTTTTT. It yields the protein CASSLRGGTNTGELFF.

The CDR3 loop reads CASGGGVDYGYTF. The CDR3 DNA follows: TGTGCCAGCGGGGGGGGAGTCGACTATGGCTACACCTTC. V gene TRBV7-9 combines with J gene TRBJ1-2, with a possible D match to TRBD1 (5 bases). The CDR3 consists of 13 residues. Looked up from germline, CDR1 is SEHNR and CDR2 is FQNEAQ (reference sequence). The germline V and J ends were trimmed by 8 bases and 3 bases, with 13 bases remaining between them.

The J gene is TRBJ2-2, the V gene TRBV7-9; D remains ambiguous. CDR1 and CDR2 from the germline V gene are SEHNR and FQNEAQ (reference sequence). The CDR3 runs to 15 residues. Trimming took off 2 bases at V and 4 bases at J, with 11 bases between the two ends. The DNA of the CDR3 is TGTGCCAGCAGCTTATTCCTCTCGAGCACCGGGGAGCTGTTTTTT. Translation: CASSLFLSSTGELFF. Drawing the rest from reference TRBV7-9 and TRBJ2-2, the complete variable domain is DTGVSQNPRHKITKRGQNVTFRCDPISEHNRLYWYRQTLGQGPEFLTYFQNEAQLEKSRLLSDRFSAERPKGSFSTLEIQRTEQGDSAMYLCASSLFLSSTGELFFGEGSRLTVL.

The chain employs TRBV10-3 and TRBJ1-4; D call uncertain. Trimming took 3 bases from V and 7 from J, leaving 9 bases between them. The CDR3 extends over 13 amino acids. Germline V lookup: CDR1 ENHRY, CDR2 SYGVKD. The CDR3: CAISDSSGEKLFF. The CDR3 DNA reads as TGTGCCATCAGTGACAGCAGCGGTGAAAAACTGTTTTTT.